This T cell receptor (beta chain) emerged from a study of response to subunit inactivated influenza vaccine listed by TCRdb under 2018. Broadly, across the study: To follow how T cells responded to a trivalent subunit inactivated influenza vaccine, the researchers relied on deep quantitative profiling of the T cell receptor repertoire.

What the authors observed across the whole study: It was suggested by the authors that each seasonal influenza vaccination may recruit only a limited number of new T cells.

As encoded in the germline V gene, CDR1 is MNHNS while CDR2 is SASEGT. Trimming takes 6 bases off V and 5 bases off J; junction bases not matched to a gene: 10. The CDR3 goes from the cysteine to the phenylalanine over 15 residues. CDR3 DNA is the only sequence kept; it has 45 bases, read in frame from the first base. In the case of this clonotype: It lacks a known antigen. No qualities accompany the bases; no much larger clone lies one base away.

Library construction relied on RT-PCR. Sequenced using an Illumina HiSeq 2500. TCRdb took the public reads, trimmed them with fastp at Q25, ran MiXCR for clone calling and kept in-frame beta chains. Under each unique CDR3 protein, matching rows form one entry showing the most common genes and DNA. The sample table shows about 780,000 distinct CDR3 sequences, and about a fifth are seen once. Jointly, the top ten make up roughly a tenth of the sample. The receptor's source is a man over 45 who received an inactivated influenza vaccine. Donor details come from another sample of the same person, matched by shared clones. Rearrangement joined TRBV6-1 to TRBJ2-5; 9 bases in the middle match TRBD1. This specimen was PBMCs from blood, taken around 5 days after vaccination. The CDR3 region: CASSRLDRGRETQYF. The nucleotide sequence is given as TGTGCCAGCAGCCGACTGGACAGGGGAAGGGAGACCCAGTACTTC.